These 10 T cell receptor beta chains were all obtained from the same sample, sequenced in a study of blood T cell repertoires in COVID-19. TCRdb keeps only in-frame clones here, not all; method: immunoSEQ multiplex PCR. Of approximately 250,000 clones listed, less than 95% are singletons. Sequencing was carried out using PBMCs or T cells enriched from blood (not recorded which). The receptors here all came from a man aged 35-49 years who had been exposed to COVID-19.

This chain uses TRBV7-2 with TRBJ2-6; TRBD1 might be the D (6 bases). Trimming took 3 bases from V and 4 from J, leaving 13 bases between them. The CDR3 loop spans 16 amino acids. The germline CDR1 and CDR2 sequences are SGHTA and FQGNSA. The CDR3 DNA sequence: TGTGCCAGCAGCTTCACAGGGTTCGGAGGGGCCAACGTCCTGACTTTC. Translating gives CASSFTGFGGANVLTF.

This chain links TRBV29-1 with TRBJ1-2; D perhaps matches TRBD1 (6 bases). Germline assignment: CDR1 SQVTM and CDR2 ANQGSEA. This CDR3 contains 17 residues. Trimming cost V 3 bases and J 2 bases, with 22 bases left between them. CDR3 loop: CSVEPTTGYPPNYGYTF. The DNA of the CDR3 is TGCAGCGTTGAGCCCACCACAGGGTACCCTCCCAACTATGGCTACACCTTC.

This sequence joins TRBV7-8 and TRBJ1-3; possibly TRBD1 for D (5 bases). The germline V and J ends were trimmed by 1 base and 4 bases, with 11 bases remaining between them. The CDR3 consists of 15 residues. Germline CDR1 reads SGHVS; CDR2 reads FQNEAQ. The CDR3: CASSLGAGSGNTIYF. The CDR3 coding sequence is TGTGCCAGCAGCTTAGGGGCAGGGTCCGGAAACACCATATATTTT.

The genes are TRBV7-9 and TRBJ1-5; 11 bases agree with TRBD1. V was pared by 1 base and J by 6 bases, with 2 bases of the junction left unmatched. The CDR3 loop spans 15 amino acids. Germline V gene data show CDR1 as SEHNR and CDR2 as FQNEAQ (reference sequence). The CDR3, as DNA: TGTGCCAGCAGCTTAGGGACAGGGGGCGGTCAGCCCCAGCATTTT. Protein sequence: CASSLGTGGGQPQHF.

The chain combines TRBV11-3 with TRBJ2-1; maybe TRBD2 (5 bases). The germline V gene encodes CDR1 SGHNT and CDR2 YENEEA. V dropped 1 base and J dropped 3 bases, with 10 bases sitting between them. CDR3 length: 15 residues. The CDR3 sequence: CASSLVSGIYNEQFF. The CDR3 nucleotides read TGTGCCAGCAGCTTAGTCAGCGGTATCTACAATGAGCAGTTCTTC.

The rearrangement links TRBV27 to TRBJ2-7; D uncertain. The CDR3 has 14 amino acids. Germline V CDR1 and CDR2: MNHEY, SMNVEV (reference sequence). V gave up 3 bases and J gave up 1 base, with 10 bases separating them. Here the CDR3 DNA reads TGTGCCAGCAGTTTGACGGCGACTTCCTACGAGCAGTACTTC. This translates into CASSLTATSYEQYF.

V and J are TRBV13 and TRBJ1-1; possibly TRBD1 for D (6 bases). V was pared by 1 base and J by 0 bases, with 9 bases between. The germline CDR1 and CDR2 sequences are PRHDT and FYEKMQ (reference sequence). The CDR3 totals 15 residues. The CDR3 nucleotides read TGTGCCAGCAGCTTAGCCGGGACATTGAACACTGAAGCTTTCTTT. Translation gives CASSLAGTLNTEAFF.

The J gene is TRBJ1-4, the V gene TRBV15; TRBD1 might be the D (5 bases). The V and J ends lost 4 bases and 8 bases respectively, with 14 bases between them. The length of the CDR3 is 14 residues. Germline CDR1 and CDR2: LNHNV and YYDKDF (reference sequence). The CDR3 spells CATSIPGGEEKLFF. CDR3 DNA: TGTGCCACCAGCATCCCCGGGGGGGAGGAAAAACTGTTTTTT.

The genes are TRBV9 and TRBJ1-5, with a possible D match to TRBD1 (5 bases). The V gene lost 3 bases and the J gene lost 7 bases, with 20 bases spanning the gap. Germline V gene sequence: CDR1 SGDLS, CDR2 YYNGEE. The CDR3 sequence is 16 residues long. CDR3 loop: CASSAPQGTVAQPQHF. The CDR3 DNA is TGTGCCAGCAGCGCCCCCCAGGGAACGGTCGCCCAGCCCCAGCATTTT.

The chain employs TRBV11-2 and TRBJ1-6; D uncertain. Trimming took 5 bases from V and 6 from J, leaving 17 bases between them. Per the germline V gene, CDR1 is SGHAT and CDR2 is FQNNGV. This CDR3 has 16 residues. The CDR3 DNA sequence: TGTGCCAGCAGCCCCTACCCGTTAGTACCTAATTCACCCCTCCACTTT. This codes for CASSPYPLVPNSPLHF.